The rows below give T cell receptor beta chains drawn from one sample of a study of OX40 agonist ivuxolimab in advanced cancers. The method was immunoSEQ multiplex PCR; TCRdb's version includes in-frame clones alone and lacks a portion of them. The top ten clones hold around an eighth of a sample with approximately 60,000 clones, 85% to 90% of them seen once. The sample was CD4+ or CD8+ T cells sorted from blood, taken in a trial of the OX40 agonist ivuxolimab. These receptors all come from an adult with an advanced solid tumor such as melanoma, head and neck, liver or kidney cancer. CDR3s include the opening cysteine and the closing phenylalanine or tryptophan. Each record gives: D gene, clone size, V gene, J gene, CDR3 DNA, CDR3 protein. D genes are given only for firm matches. Expanded clones get a size class; other rows say once, few or many, or leave the size out.

TRBD1	.	TRBV7-9	TRBJ1-1	TGTGCCAGCAGACAATCCGGGACAGGGGGCACTGAAGCTTTCTTT	CASRQSGTGGTEAFF
.	.	TRBV7-6	TRBJ1-3	TGTGCCAGCAGCTTCCAGGGGTCTGGAAACACCATATATTTT	CASSFQGSGNTIYF
.	.	TRBV6-1	TRBJ2-7	TGTGCCAGCAGGCCCCCCGGCAGGGGCTACGAGCAGTACTTC	CASRPPGRGYEQYF
.	.	TRBV4-1	TRBJ1-5	TGCGCCAGCAGCCAAGAAGATCCCGGACAGTGGAGACAGCCCCAGCATTTT	CASSQEDPGQWRQPQHF
TRBD1	.	TRBV4-1	TRBJ1-1	TGCGCCAGCAGCCAACTAGGACAGGGAACAGCTTTCTTT	CASSQLGQGTAFF
.	.	TRBV9	TRBJ2-1	TGTGCCAGCAGCGCAATGGGGCAAGAGCAGTTCTTC	CASSAMGQEQFF
.	.	TRBV9	TRBJ1-5	TGTGCCAGCAGCCCCAGCGGGGGGGCAGGGCAGCCCCAGCATTTT	CASSPSGGAGQPQHF
TRBD1	.	TRBV5-4	TRBJ2-1	TGTGCCAGCAGCTTGGGGACAGGGGGATTAGATGAGCAGTTCTTC	CASSLGTGGLDEQFF
TRBD1	.	TRBV7-3	TRBJ1-2	TGTGCCAGCAGCTGGGGGCCGGGACAGGAAGATACCTTC	CASSWGPGQEDTF
.	.	TRBV7-2	TRBJ2-7	TGTGCCAGCAGCTTAGCGGGAGGCGCCTACGAGCAGTACTTC	CASSLAGGAYEQYF
.	.	TRBV7-9	TRBJ2-2	TGTGCCAGCAGCCCCCCCATCCCCGGGGAGCTGTTTTTT	CASSPPIPGELFF
.	.	TRBV28	TRBJ2-1	TGTGCCAGCAGTTTGCTAGCGCCCTACAATGAGCAGTTCTTC	CASSLLAPYNEQFF
TRBD1	.	TRBV27	TRBJ2-1	TGTGCCAGCAGTCCCGGGACAGGGGACAATGAGCAGTTCTTC	CASSPGTGDNEQFF
.	.	TRBV2	TRBJ2-5	TGTGCCAGCAGTGAACGTACTAGTTGGCAAGAGACCCAGTACTTC	CASSERTSWQETQYF
.	.	TRBV5-8	TRBJ2-2	TGTGCCAGCAGCCGGCTCAGAAACACCGGGGAGCTGTTTTTT	CASSRLRNTGELFF
TRBD2	.	TRBV10-1	TRBJ2-2	TGCGCCAGCAGTGAGGAGCGGGGCAGGAGTGTTGTAATTCCCGGGGAGCTGTTTTTT	CASSEERGRSVVIPGELFF
.	.	TRBV7-9	TRBJ1-4	TGTGCCAGTAAAGGGTTAAATGAAAAACTGTTTTTT	CASKGLNEKLFF
.	once	TRBV7-6	TRBJ2-7	TGTGCCAGCAGCTTAGCGCACGACGAGCAGTACTTC	CASSLAHDEQYF
.	.	TRBV2	TRBJ2-7	TGTGCCAGCATTGGGGTGAGGGACGCACCCTACGAGCAGTACTTC	CASIGVRDAPYEQYF
.	few	TRBV10-3	TRBJ2-2	TGTGCCACCACCGGGACGTCGAACACCGGGGAGCTGTTTTTT	CATTGTSNTGELFF
.	.	TRBV5-4	TRBJ2-1	TGTGCCATTTCGGGTGGGACATTGGTTGAGCAGTTCTTC	CAISGGTLVEQFF
.	.	TRBV11-2	TRBJ1-1	TGTGCCAGCAGCTTAGATGCAGATCAGAACACTGAAGCTTTCTTT	CASSLDADQNTEAFF
.	once	TRBV15	TRBJ1-2	TGTGCCACCAGCAGAGATCTCGGTGGCAGAACGAACTATGGCTACACCTTC	CATSRDLGGRTNYGYTF
TRBD1	.	TRBV5-4	TRBJ2-2	TGTGCCAGCAGCCCAGGGACAGGGTACACCGGGGAGCTGTTTTTT	CASSPGTGYTGELFF
TRBD1	.	TRBV19	TRBJ1-5	TGTGCCAGTAGTTCCCCGCAGACAGGGCTGTATAGCAATCAGCCCCAGCATTTT	CASSSPQTGLYSNQPQHF
.	.	TRBV7-6	TRBJ1-4	TGTGCCAGCAGCGCCCTAACTAATGAAAAACTGTTTTTT	CASSALTNEKLFF
TRBD1	.	TRBV29-1	TRBJ2-7	TGCAGCGTGGGTCCAGGGGGCGTCGAGCAGTACTTC	CSVGPGGVEQYF
.	.	TRBV18	TRBJ2-1	TGTGCCAGCTCACCACCACCTAGCATGCATGAGCAGTTCTTC	CASSPPPSMHEQFF
.	.	TRBV2	TRBJ1-2	TGTGCCAGCAGTGCGGATCCCGCCCGCTATGGCTACACCTTC	CASSADPARYGYTF
.	.	TRBV9	TRBJ1-2	TGTGCCAGCAGCATAGGGGAAGGGCTTGGCTACACCTTC	CASSIGEGLGYTF
TRBD2	.	TRBV27	TRBJ2-7	TGTGCCAGCAGTTCACGATCCGGGACTAGCGGTTTTCTGGAGCAGTACTTC	CASSSRSGTSGFLEQYF
TRBD2	.	TRBV27	TRBJ2-7	TGTGCCAGCAGTTTAATGGGGGGGGAGCAGTACTTC	CASSLMGGEQYF
TRBD1	.	TRBV15	TRBJ1-4	TGTGCCACCAGCGGTCCGGGACAGGGCGCTAATGAAAAACTGTTTTTT	CATSGPGQGANEKLFF
.	.	TRBV2	TRBJ2-7	TGTGCCAGCATCGGGGCGTCTGGTTCCTACGAGCAGTACTTC	CASIGASGSYEQYF
TRBD2	once	TRBV5-1	TRBJ2-7	TGCGCCAGCAGCATGATAGCGGGAGGGCTCTACGAGCAGTACTTC	CASSMIAGGLYEQYF
.	few	TRBV7-3	TRBJ2-1	TGTGCCAGCAGCTTATTTGGGCAGTACAATGAGCAGTTCTTC	CASSLFGQYNEQFF
TRBD2	.	TRBV7-9	TRBJ2-2	TGTGCCAGCAGCCCCTGGGGTAGCGGGAGAGTGGCAACCGGGGAGCTGTTTTTT	CASSPWGSGRVATGELFF
TRBD1	once	TRBV7-9	TRBJ2-7	TGTGCCAGCAGCTCAGGGACAGGGATCTTCCACGAGCAGTACTTC	CASSSGTGIFHEQYF
.	.	TRBV6-5	TRBJ1-4	TGTGCCAGCAGTTTAGAGACAGAAAAACTGTTTTTT	CASSLETEKLFF
TRBD2	once	TRBV5-4	TRBJ2-3	TGTGCCAGCAGCTTGGAGTTTCCCCCGTCAGCGGGGCTCACAGATACGCAGTATTTT	CASSLEFPPSAGLTDTQYF